This T cell receptor beta chain was recorded in a study of blood T cell repertoires in COVID-19. About the research overall: The United States, Italy and Spain supplied acute and convalescent COVID-19 samples.

The CDR3 spans 16 residues. V shed 5 bases, J shed 0 bases, and the junction held 8 bases outside the gene matches. The germline V gene has CDR1 SGHVS and CDR2 FNYEAQ. Original processing notes: Nucleated cell counts were estimated from reference gene primer amplification. Sequencing was performed with immunoSEQ multiplex PCR; in TCRdb, only in-frame clones are kept and a portion is missing. D and trimming come from the DNA, and the V and J calls and clone size come from that table. The sample includes approximately 250,000 clones, approximately 85% of them seen just once. Enrollees, 18 to 89 years old, lived in 24 US areas. Recovered status applied to Cohort 3 donors who had two consecutive negative PCRs. It also applied to those with clearance or with symptom resolution.

The receptor was derived from a woman in her twenties or thirties who had recovered from COVID-19. The V and J genes are TRBV7-6 and TRBJ2-7, with TRBD1 matching 9 bases. Sequenced input: PBMCs or T cells enriched from blood (not recorded which). In DNA, the CDR3 is TGTGCCAGCAGCGGGTGGACAGGGGTAAGCTCCTACGAGCAGTACTTC. It yields the protein CASSGWTGVSSYEQYF.